This T cell receptor (beta chain) derives from a study of blood T cell repertoires in COVID-19. Overall study: COVID-19 samples collected from the United States, Italy and Spain covered acute and convalescent phases. PBMCs, B-cell-depleted T cells, or T cells were the source of the cDNA or gDNA that made up the material.

Sequenced by immunoSEQ multiplex PCR; TCRdb stores in-frame clones only, minus some. The profile shows 300,000 to 400,000 clones, roughly 90% of them singletons. The V segment lost 1 base and the J segment 2 bases; nucleotides outside the gene matches: 3. The CDR3 consists of 15 residues. Per the germline V gene, CDR1 is SEHNR and CDR2 is FQNEAQ (reference sequence). Seattle patient enrollment occurred during active infection, with longitudinal follow-up thereafter. Sequencing input: peripheral blood. This chain uses TRBV7-9 with TRBJ2-7, with 9 bases aligning to TRBD2. The clonotype was recovered from a woman in her 70s with COVID-19, enrolled during active disease. The CDR3 spells CASSLERGDPYEQYF. In DNA, the CDR3 is TGTGCCAGCAGCTTAGAGCGGGGGGACCCCTACGAGCAGTACTTC.